This TCR beta chain was captured by sequencing in a study of blood T cell repertoires in COVID-19. Study summary: Samples of COVID-19 (acute and convalescent) were obtained from the United States, Italy and Spain. Nucleic acid was either cDNA or gDNA, and it came from T cells, B-cell-depleted T cells, or PBMCs.

Original processing methods: Amplification of reference gene primers was used by the study to estimate nucleated cell counts. Repertoires were generated with immunoSEQ multiplex PCR, while TCRdb's copy carries only in-frame clones and drops some. The V and J calls and clone size come from that table; D and trimming were worked out from the DNA. The table lists about 22,000 clones, roughly 88% of them singletons. V was clipped by 5 bases and J by 4 bases; unmatched bases: 14. The CDR3 length is 17 residues. Germline values: CDR1 SNHLY, CDR2 FYNNEI. V usage is TRBV2 and J usage is TRBJ1-5, with TRBD1 matching over 7 bases. The sequenced material came from peripheral blood. The receptor comes from an elderly man with active or convalescent COVID-19. The CDR3 DNA reads as TGTGCCAGCAGTCTCGACAGGGACATTTTCGGTAATCAGCCCCAGCATTTT. Translation: CASSLDRDIFGNQPQHF. Looking up the rest from reference TRBV2 and TRBJ1-5 gives the full variable domain: EPEVTQTPSHQVTQMGQEVILRCVPISNHLYFYWYRQILGQKVEFLVSFYNNEISEKSEIFDDQFSVERPDGSNFTLKIRSTKLEDSAMYFCASSLDRDIFGNQPQHFGDGTRLSIL.